This is a list of T cell receptor beta chains from one sample in a study of blood T cell repertoires in COVID-19. Clones were read by immunoSEQ multiplex PCR, and TCRdb kept only the in-frame ones, dropping some. The sample shows about 140,000 clones, around four fifths of them seen only once. The sequenced material came from peripheral blood. These TCRs come from a woman older than 75 with acute or convalescent COVID-19. Both conserved end residues are part of each CDR3. The D gene is left open where the match is weak. A clone size is listed for some rows: how often the clone was seen (once, few, many), or a class if it is expanded.

v_call	d_call	j_call	clone_size	cdr3_length	cdr3_nt	cdr3_aa
TRBV5-1	.	TRBJ1-6	.	15	TGCGCCAGCAGCCTATCCGGCCAGGGAAATTCACCCCTCCACTTT	CASSLSGQGNSPLHF
TRBV6-5	.	TRBJ2-3	.	14	TGTGCCAGCAGTTACGGGAGTTGGGGAGATACGCAGTATTTT	CASSYGSWGDTQYF
TRBV11-2	TRBD1	TRBJ2-5	.	14	TGTGCCAGCAGCTCGATACAGGGGGCAGAGACCCAGTACTTC	CASSSIQGAETQYF
TRBV7-6	TRBD2	TRBJ2-1	.	15	TGTGCCAGCAGCCCCCGACTAGCGGGGAGCAATGAGCAGTTCTTC	CASSPRLAGSNEQFF
TRBV5-5	.	TRBJ2-7	.	12	TGTGCCAGCAGCTTGGTGGAGGTCGAGCAGTACTTC	CASSLVEVEQYF
TRBV14	TRBD2	TRBJ2-1	once	18	TGTGCCAGCAGCCAAGACGCATATAGCGGGAGGTTTTCCGATGAGCAGTTCTTC	CASSQDAYSGRFSDEQFF
TRBV21-1	.	TRBJ1-1	.	19	TGTGCCAGCAGCAAATCCCCCGGACAGAACAGCGGTGAGTGCACTGAAGCTTTCTTT	CASSKSPGQNSGECTEAFF
TRBV5-1	TRBD1	TRBJ2-7	.	13	TGCGCCAGCAGCCTATCTCCGGACAGGGGGCTAAGGTTC	CASSLSPDRGLRF
TRBV6-5	.	TRBJ1-5	once	13	TGTGCCAGCAGTTACTCTACCGGGGGGCCCCAGCATTTT	CASSYSTGGPQHF
TRBV30	.	TRBJ2-3	.	13	TGTGCCTGCTTCGTGGAGAACACAGATACGCAGTATTTT	CACFVENTDTQYF
TRBV27	.	TRBJ2-7	.	14	TGTGCCAGCAGTTTTTCCGTAGAAGATCACGAGCAGTACTTC	CASSFSVEDHEQYF
TRBV7-9	TRBD1	TRBJ2-1	.	15	TGTGCCAGCAGCGCCCGGGACAGGGCAGGGAATGAGCAGTTCTTC	CASSARDRAGNEQFF
TRBV28	TRBD1	TRBJ1-5	few	17	TGTGCCAGCAGTTCTACAGGGGGCCGCCCCAATAGAGAGCCCCAGCATTTT	CASSSTGGRPNREPQHF
TRBV7-9	TRBD1	TRBJ2-7	.	14	TGTGCCAGCAGTCAGGGGGCGGGTTCCTACGAGCAGTACTTC	CASSQGAGSYEQYF
TRBV5-1	.	TRBJ1-4	.	15	TGCGCCAGCAGCTTGCTTCCAGGGTTGAATGAAAAACTGTTTTTT	CASSLLPGLNEKLFF
TRBV3-1/TRBV3-2	.	TRBJ2-5	few	12	TGTGCCAGCAGCCACCTAGGAGAGACCCAGTACTTC	CASSHLGETQYF
TRBV7-9	TRBD1	TRBJ1-4	once	15	TGTGCCAGCAGCTTAGAAGGGGGCCTTAATGAAAAACTGTTTTTT	CASSLEGGLNEKLFF
TRBV27	.	TRBJ1-2	.	13	TGTGCCAGCAGTTTTAGGGATCGGGGTGGCTACACCTTC	CASSFRDRGGYTF
TRBV7-7	TRBD2	TRBJ2-2	.	14	TGTGCCAGCAGCTTAGAGGGAGGGCCCGGGGAGCTGTTTTTT	CASSLEGGPGELFF
TRBV15	.	TRBJ2-2	.	14	TGTGCCACCCGAGGGAGGAAAAGACCCGGGGAGCTGTTTTTT	CATRGRKRPGELFF
TRBV6-5	.	TRBJ1-2	.	13	TGTGCCAGCAGTCTACGGGAAGGCTATGGCTACACCTTC	CASSLREGYGYTF
TRBV7-2	.	TRBJ1-2	.	14	TGTGCCAGCAGCTTAGCTAGGGACTCAAATGGCTACACCTTC	CASSLARDSNGYTF
TRBV10-1	TRBD2	TRBJ2-1	.	15	TGCGCCAGCAGTAGTCCGGGACTAGCGATAAATGAGCAGTTCTTC	CASSSPGLAINEQFF
TRBV2	TRBD1	TRBJ2-5	.	14	TGTGCCAGCAGTGAACCAGGGGGCGGAGAGACCCAGTACTTC	CASSEPGGGETQYF
TRBV19	.	TRBJ2-5	.	11	TGTGCCGCCGGCGCCGGGGAGACCCAGTACTTC	CAAGAGETQYF
TRBV19	.	TRBJ1-4	.	15	TGTGCCAGTAGTATAATATCCGGGATTAATGAAAAACTGTTTTTT	CASSIISGINEKLFF
TRBV30	TRBD2	TRBJ2-5	.	15	TGTGCCTGGAGTGGGAAGCGGGGGGGCCAAGAGACCCAGTACTTC	CAWSGKRGGQETQYF
TRBV7-3	TRBD2	TRBJ2-3	.	15	TGTGCCAGCAGGTCCAGACGGGGGGGCGCAGATACGCAGTATTTT	CASRSRRGGADTQYF
TRBV5-1	TRBD1	TRBJ2-1	.	15	TGCGCCAGCACCCCCCGTGTAACAGGGGTCAATGAGCAGTTCTTC	CASTPRVTGVNEQFF
TRBV7-2	.	TRBJ2-1	.	14	TGTGCCAGCAGCTTACGACAGCTGAACAATGAGCAGTTCTTC	CASSLRQLNNEQFF
TRBV19	TRBD2	TRBJ2-1	.	14	TGTGCCAGTACTATGGGACTAGCGGGAGTCGAGCAGTTCTTC	CASTMGLAGVEQFF
TRBV18	TRBD1	TRBJ1-2	.	14	TGTGCCAGCTCTCCCCAGACAGGGGTCCATGGCTACACCTTC	CASSPQTGVHGYTF
TRBV4-2	TRBD2	TRBJ2-7	.	15	TGTGCCAGCAGCCACACACTAGCGGGAGGCTACGAGCAGTACTTC	CASSHTLAGGYEQYF
TRBV28	.	TRBJ2-5	.	15	TGTGCCAGCAGTTTCGGAACAGGGCCTGGGGAGACCCAGTACTTC	CASSFGTGPGETQYF
TRBV5-1	.	TRBJ1-3	.	16	TGCGCCAGCACCCTAGACGGCCCGGTCTCTGGAAACACCATATATTTT	CASTLDGPVSGNTIYF
TRBV10-1	TRBD2	TRBJ2-5	few	15	TGCGCCAGCAGTGAGCTAGCGGAGAACCAAGAGACCCAGTACTTC	CASSELAENQETQYF
TRBV5-1	.	TRBJ1-1	.	15	TGCGCCAGCAGCTTGGATGAGGGTCGGGGGACTGAAGCTTTCTTT	CASSLDEGRGTEAFF
TRBV28	.	TRBJ2-5	.	14	TGTGCCAGCAGTTTTTCCGGGGGGCGCGAGACCCAGTACTTC	CASSFSGGRETQYF
TRBV15	TRBD1	TRBJ1-2	.	15	TGTGCCACCAGCAGACCGCGGGACAGGGGATATGGCTACACCTTC	CATSRPRDRGYGYTF
TRBV6-5	TRBD2	TRBJ2-7	.	15	TGTGCCAGCAGAAGACTAGCGGGAGGGCCGGGGGAGCAGTACTTC	CASRRLAGGPGEQYF
TRBV7-9	.	TRBJ1-4	.	14	TGTGCCAGCAGCTTAGCGCAAGCGGGTGAAAAACTGTTTTTT	CASSLAQAGEKLFF
TRBV7-2	.	TRBJ2-1	.	14	TGTGCCAGCAGCTTACTATTCTCCTACAATGAGCAGTTCTTC	CASSLLFSYNEQFF
TRBV2	TRBD2	TRBJ2-3	.	17	TGTGCCAGCACCCGGACTAGCGGGAGTGGTGGGACAGATACGCAGTATTTT	CASTRTSGSGGTDTQYF
TRBV12-3/TRBV12-4	.	TRBJ1-6	.	13	TGTGCCAGCAATTGGGCCGTAAATTCACCCCTCCACTTT	CASNWAVNSPLHF
TRBV27	.	TRBJ1-5	.	15	TGTGCCAGCAGTTTCCCCGGACGGGAGAATCAGCCCCAGCATTTT	CASSFPGRENQPQHF
TRBV18	.	TRBJ1-3	.	14	TGTGCCAGCTCAGACTCATACTCTGGAAACACCATATATTTT	CASSDSYSGNTIYF
TRBV28	.	TRBJ1-2	.	14	TGTGCCAGCACCGGAGGGGCAACTAACTATGGCTACACCTTC	CASTGGATNYGYTF
TRBV5-6	.	TRBJ2-3	few	17	TGTGCCAGCAGCAGCGGTCCATGGTCAGTCAGCACAGATACGCAGTATTTT	CASSSGPWSVSTDTQYF
TRBV5-1	.	TRBJ2-3	.	17	TGCGCCAGCAGCTTGGCCCCCCTACAGAGCAGGACAGATACGCAGTATTTT	CASSLAPLQSRTDTQYF
TRBV7-2	TRBD1	TRBJ1-4	few	15	TGTGCCAGCAGCTTCCAAGGGGGCCCGAGACAAAAACTGTTTTTT	CASSFQGGPRQKLFF
TRBV6-5	.	TRBJ2-1	.	15	TGTGCCAGCAGCTACCTTAGGGCGGGTTACAATGAGCAGTTCTTC	CASSYLRAGYNEQFF
TRBV18	TRBD1	TRBJ2-7	.	13	TGTGCCACTGGGACAGGGACTCAGAACGAGCAGTACTTC	CATGTGTQNEQYF
TRBV4-1	TRBD1	TRBJ2-2	.	17	TGCGCCAGCAGCCAAGGTCCAGGGGGATTTGACACCGGGGAGCTGTTTTTT	CASSQGPGGFDTGELFF
TRBV5-1	.	TRBJ2-5	.	14	TGCGCCAGCAGCCCAGGACAGTTCCAAGAGACCCAGTACTTC	CASSPGQFQETQYF